This T cell receptor beta chain comes out of a study of shared clonotypes between healthy human individuals. The V gene's germline CDR1 is SGHTA and CDR2 FQGNSA. This CDR3 has 15 residues. J gave up 6 bases and V 1 base, and 4 bases lay outside the gene matches. Several immunoSEQ 96-well plates shared each subset's DNA, each plate a replicate. Authors' processing steps: Junction-only sequences produced by ImmunoSEQ had no quality scores, so filtering differed. Profiled with immunoSEQ multiplex PCR; TCRdb holds only in-frame clones, not every one. V, J and clone size are those of that table, while D and trimming were read from the DNA. The profile shows 2 million to 3 million clones, 93% of them singletons.

The sequence derives from a young man in good health. Some clones in this sample may be carry-over from other donors' samples. Sequencing input: naive CD4+ T cells from PBMCs. Subset given: CD45RA+ positively selected. The V call is TRBV7-2, the J call TRBJ1-4, with TRBD1 matching over 8 bases. CDR3 bases: TGTGCCAGCAGCTTAGGCAGGGGGCCATATGAAAAACTGTTTTTT. Its translation: CASSLGRGPYEKLFF.